What follows are 13 T cell receptor beta chains derived from one specimen sequenced in a study of human T cells and chemical hapten exposure. Regarding time point: patch test 1, 2 weeks after DPC sensitization. Treatment specified: therapeutic diphenylcyclopropenone sensitization with weekly scalp DPC. Whole blood that had not been fractionated was the source of extracted total RNA. TCRdb processed the RACE reads anew with MiXCR; each CDR3 protein has one entry. The data hold tens of thousands of distinct CDR3 sequences, with 8% to 13% observed a single time. The sequences come from whole blood, collected in connection with sensitization to the hapten diphenylcyclopropenone (DPC). These receptors all come from a woman aged 40 to 49 with alopecia areata. Some clones in this sample may be carry-over from other donors' samples.

This clonotype showed up many times. The J gene is TRBJ2-7, the V gene TRBV3-1; D gene uncertain. V lost 10 bases and J 6 bases, leaving 16 bases between the germline ends. The germline CDR1 and CDR2 sequences are LGHDT and YNNKEL (reference sequence). The CDR3 runs to 12 residues. CDR3 amino acids: CATSSTDAEQYF. The CDR3 bases are TGTGCCACATCCTCAACGGACGCCGAGCAGTACTTC.

The CDR3 nucleotides read TGTGCCAGCACCTCCCCCGGAGATACGCAGTATTTT. As protein: CASTSPGDTQYF. The chain has TRBV27 and TRBJ2-3; no clear D gene. Germline V CDR1 and CDR2: MNHEY, SMNVEV (reference sequence). V dropped 7 bases and J dropped 5 bases, with 10 bases sitting between them. The CDR3 totals 12 residues.

This clonotype occurred a few times. The chain carries TRBV27 and TRBJ2-7, with D unresolved. The V gene's germline CDR1 is MNHEY and CDR2 SMNVEV (reference sequence). V lost 3 bases and J 6 bases, leaving 9 bases between the germline ends. The CDR3 spans 12 residues. DNA for the CDR3: TGTGCCAGCAGTTTCGACCGCGCCGAGCAGTACTTC. Protein sequence: CASSFDRAEQYF.

In its sample, this clonotype was seen a few times. The rearrangement uses TRBV12-3 or TRBV12-4 and TRBJ1-2; no firm D call. This CDR3 region has 13 residues. V lost 7 bases to trimming and J lost 0 bases, with 9 bases between them. The CDR3: CASTPAPNYGYTF. CDR3 nucleotides: TGTGCCAGCACCCCGGCACCTAACTATGGCTACACCTTC.

The chain has TRBV6-1 and TRBJ2-3, with 10 bases aligning to TRBD2. From germline, CDR1 is MNHNS and CDR2 SASEGT. With V trimmed by 2 bases and J by 3 bases, 2 bases remained unmatched. This CDR3 is built from 15 residues. This CDR3 is CASSELAGVTDTQYF. CDR3 in DNA: TGTGCCAGCAGTGAACTAGCGGGAGTAACAGATACGCAGTATTTT.

This clonotype has just a few counts. This chain links TRBV6-4 with TRBJ2-3; 11 nucleotides align to TRBD2. V lost 6 bases, J lost 5 bases, and 4 bases stayed unmatched. The CDR3 loop spans 14 amino acids. The germline V gene encodes CDR1 MRHNA and CDR2 SNTAGT. The CDR3 DNA is TGTGCCAGCAGCGTAGCGGGAGGGGTAGATACGCAGTATTTT. It yields the protein CASSVAGGVDTQYF.

This chain joins TRBV29-1 and TRBJ1-4, with D unresolved. The CDR3 totals 11 residues. CDR1 SQVTM and CDR2 ANQGSEA come from the germline V gene. As DNA, the CDR3 is TGCACCGCACGGGAGGGCGAAAAACTGTTTTTT. Translated: CTAREGEKLFF.

This clonotype was detected only a few times. The rearrangement links TRBV20-1 to TRBJ2-1; D may be TRBD1 or TRBD2 (6 bases each). The CDR3 totals 13 residues. Germline CDR1 DFQATT, CDR2 SNEGSKA (reference sequence). Trimming took off 6 bases at V and 0 bases at J, with 9 bases between the two ends. The CDR3 DNA follows: TGCAGTGCCCCGGGGGCCTCCTACAATGAGCAGTTCTTC. Translated, it gives CSAPGASYNEQFF.

This clonotype was counted at least ten times. The V call is TRBV7-2, the J call TRBJ2-1; 9 nucleotides line up with TRBD2. CDR1 and CDR2 (germline): SGHTA, FQGNSA. Trimming removed 5 bases from V and 0 bases from J; junction bases left unmatched: 2. The CDR3 extends over 15 amino acids. The CDR3 here is CASSISGSSYNEQFF. The CDR3 bases are TGTGCCAGCAGCATTAGCGGGAGCTCCTACAATGAGCAGTTCTTC.

There are many counts of this clonotype. This chain connects TRBV30 to TRBJ2-5; either TRBD1 or TRBD2 may fit D (6 bases each). Germline assignment: CDR1 GTSNPN and CDR2 SVGIG (reference sequence). The CDR3 has 15 amino acids. V shed 2 bases and J shed 5 bases, with 18 bases lying between them. CDR3: CAWSNYGGRGETQYF. For the CDR3, the DNA is TGTGCCTGGAGTAATTATGGGGGCCGGGGGGAGACCCAGTACTTC.

V gene TRBV29-1 combines with J gene TRBJ2-7; D possibly uses TRBD1 or TRBD2 (6 bases each). V was trimmed by 5 bases and J by 2 bases, leaving 10 bases between them. Germline CDR1 reads SQVTM; CDR2 reads ANQGSEA. The CDR3 contains 12 residues. The CDR3 sequence: CSVSRGPYEQYF. The CDR3 nucleotides are TGCAGCGTTAGCCGGGGGCCCTACGAGCAGTACTTC.

This sequence joins TRBV7-8 and TRBJ2-7; no clear D gene. V lost 1 base and J 3 bases, leaving 7 bases between the germline ends. Germline lookup yields CDR1 SGHVS and CDR2 FQNEAQ. This CDR3 contains 13 residues. For the CDR3, the DNA is TGTGCCAGCAGCTTAGGGGCCTACTACGAGCAGTACTTC. Residues: CASSLGAYYEQYF.

In regard to this clonotype: This may stem from a read error, because a much larger clone lies one nucleotide away. The J gene is TRBJ2-1, the V gene TRBV29-1, with D perhaps TRBD2 (5 bases). The CDR3 contains 12 residues. Trimming shortened V by 8 bases and J by 2 bases, and 10 bases separated the two germline ends. The germline V gene has CDR1 SQVTM and CDR2 ANQGSEA. The DNA for the CDR3 is TGCAGCTTACGGGATGCCTACAATGAGCAGTTCTTC. Residues: CSLRDAYNEQFF.